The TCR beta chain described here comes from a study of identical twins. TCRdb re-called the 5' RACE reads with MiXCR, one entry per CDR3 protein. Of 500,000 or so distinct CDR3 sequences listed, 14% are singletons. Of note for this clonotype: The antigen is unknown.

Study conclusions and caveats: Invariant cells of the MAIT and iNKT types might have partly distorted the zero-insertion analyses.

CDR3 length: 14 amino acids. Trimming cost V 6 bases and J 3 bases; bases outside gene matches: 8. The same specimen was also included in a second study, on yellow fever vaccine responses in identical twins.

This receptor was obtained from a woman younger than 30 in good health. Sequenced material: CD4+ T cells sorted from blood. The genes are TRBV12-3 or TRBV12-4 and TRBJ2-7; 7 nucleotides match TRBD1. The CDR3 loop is CASRRQGLSYEQYF. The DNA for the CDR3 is TGTGCCAGCAGGCGACAGGGTTTGAGCTACGAGCAGTACTTC.